This passage covers 19 T cell receptor beta chains from one sample sequenced in a study of CD8 T cells in Susac syndrome (dated by TCRdb to the late 2010s). The receptor library was made with the immunoSEQ multiplex PCR assay. RNA was extracted using the RNeasy kit, and about 0.45 to 1 ug of the RNA was reverse transcribed with random hexamers. The public reads were reanalyzed by TCRdb: fastp trimming at Q25, MiXCR alignment, in-frame beta chains only. Every distinct CDR3 protein forms one entry, paired with its most common genes and DNA. This sample has 300,000 or so distinct CDR3 sequences in its table, and around 90% of those were observed once. The ten largest clones take up over 0.05% of the sample. Sequencing input: CD4+ T cells from PBMCs. These receptors were taken from a human donor with multiple sclerosis.

This chain connects TRBV29-1 to TRBJ2-2, with 10 nucleotides matching TRBD2. Per germline, CDR1 SQVTM and CDR2 ANQGSEA. V lost 4 bases to trimming and J lost 6 bases; unmatched junction nucleotides: 2. This CDR3 is built from 13 residues. The CDR3 region has the DNA TGCAGCGTTGTAGCGGGGGGAGCCGGGGAGCTGTTTTTT. This sequence encodes CSVVAGGAGELFF.

The chain uses TRBV20-1 and TRBJ2-1; TRBD2 agrees at 9 bases. This CDR3 comprises 13 residues. The V gene end was trimmed by 4 bases and the J gene end by 4 bases; junction bases not matched to a gene: 2. Germline CDR1 DFQATT, CDR2 SNEGSKA (reference sequence). The chain's CDR3 is CSAIAGAYNEQFF. Here the CDR3 DNA reads TGCAGTGCTATAGCGGGGGCATACAATGAGCAGTTCTTC.

The chain joins TRBV20-1 to TRBJ2-2, with 10 nucleotides matching TRBD2. Germline-derived CDR1 and CDR2 are DFQATT and SNEGSKA (reference sequence). V trimming: 1 base; J trimming: 6 bases; junction bases outside the gene matches: 8. This CDR3 contains 16 residues. The CDR3 region has the DNA TGCAGTGCTAGAGCCTACAGCGGGAGGGCCCCCGGGGAGCTGTTTTTT. This translates into CSARAYSGRAPGELFF.

The chain carries TRBV5-5 and TRBJ2-3, with D tentatively TRBD1 (5 bases). Germline-derived CDR1 and CDR2 are SGHKS and YYEKEE (reference sequence). V was cut by 4 bases and J by 2 bases, with 14 bases left in between. There are 15 residues in the CDR3. CDR3: CASSRSPGYTDTQYF. CDR3 nucleotide sequence: TGTGCCAGCAGCCGTTCCCCAGGGTACACAGATACGCAGTATTTT.

The chain uses TRBV7-2 and TRBJ2-3, with D uncertain. Trimming stripped 5 bases from V and 2 bases from J, with 11 bases between. Germline V gene data show CDR1 as SGHTA and CDR2 as FQGNSA. CDR3 length: 14 amino acids. CDR3 region: CASSPRTLTDTQYF. CDR3 DNA: TGTGCCAGCAGCCCCCGGACCCTCACAGATACGCAGTATTTT. The variable domain in full, completed from reference TRBV7-2 and TRBJ2-3, reads GAGVSQSPSNKVTEKGKDVELRCDPISGHTALYWYRQSLGQGLEFLIYFQGNSAPDKSGLPSDRFSAERTGGSVSTLTIQRTQQEDSAVYLCASSPRTLTDTQYFGPGTRLTVL.

CDR3 loop: CATSVDGEHNSPLHF. CDR3 sequence (DNA): TGTGCCACCAGTGTAGACGGCGAACATAATTCACCCCTCCACTTT. V gene TRBV24-1 combines with J gene TRBJ1-6; D is undetermined. The germline gives CDR1 KGHDR, CDR2 SFDVKD. Trimming shortened V by 5 bases and J by 5 bases, and 12 bases separated the two germline ends. The CDR3 contains 15 residues.

The CDR3 sequence: CASRRQGGQPQHF. CDR3 nucleotide sequence: TGTGCCAGCAGACGACAGGGAGGGCAGCCCCAGCATTTT. The chain recombines TRBV6-5 with TRBJ1-5; 7 bases agree with TRBD1. J gave up 7 bases and V 6 bases, and 6 bases lay outside the gene matches. The CDR3 covers 13 residues. Germline-derived CDR1 and CDR2 are MNHEY and SVGAGI.

The chain combines TRBV5-6 with TRBJ2-3; maybe TRBD1 (6 bases). Germline-derived CDR1 and CDR2 are SGHDT and YYEEEE. The CDR3 spans 15 residues. V dropped 2 bases and J dropped 2 bases, with 12 bases sitting between them. Here the CDR3 DNA reads TGTGCCAGCAGCTTATACAGGGATATCACAGATACGCAGTATTTT. Protein product: CASSLYRDITDTQYF.

This clonotype showed up just once. This chain links TRBV5-8 with TRBJ2-4; no firm D call. This CDR3 has 18 residues. V dropped 0 bases and J dropped 0 bases, with 16 bases sitting between them. CDR1 and CDR2 from the germline V gene are SGHTS and YDEGEE. The CDR3, as DNA: TGTGCCAGCAGCTTGGTTCCAGGTTGGGGTCTAGCCAAAAACATTCAGTACTTC. Encoded protein: CASSLVPGWGLAKNIQYF. Using reference TRBV5-8 and TRBJ2-4 for the parts outside the CDR3, the full variable domain is EAGVTQSPTHLIKTRGQQATLRCSPISGHTSVYWYQQALGLGLQFLLWYDEGEERNRGNFPPRFSGRQFPNYSSELNVNALELEDSALYLCASSLVPGWGLAKNIQYFGAGTRLSVL.

The rearrangement uses TRBV5-6 and TRBJ1-2; 7 bases match TRBD1. V was clipped by 1 base and J by 6 bases; unmatched bases: 21. CDR1 is SGHDT, CDR2 YYEEEE, per germline. This CDR3 region has 19 residues. As DNA, the CDR3 is TGTGCCAGCAGCTTGCCTTTAGTAATTGTTTCGGAGGGGGCCGATGGCTACACCTTC. Translation: CASSLPLVIVSEGADGYTF.

The V gene is TRBV20-1, the J gene TRBJ2-1; 7 positions match TRBD2. CDR1 and CDR2 (germline): DFQATT, SNEGSKA (reference sequence). This CDR3 spans 15 amino acids. V dropped 5 bases and J dropped 6; count of bases not matched to a gene: 13. The CDR3 spells CSARPLGLTSNEQFF. The CDR3 DNA sequence: TGCAGTGCTCGCCCATTGGGACTAACAAGCAATGAGCAGTTCTTC.

The CDR3 sequence is CASSSQGLAGAYNEQFF. The CDR3 DNA is TGTGCCAGTAGTTCGCAGGGACTAGCGGGGGCCTACAATGAGCAGTTCTTC. The gene calls are TRBV19 and TRBJ2-1; 14 positions match TRBD2. This CDR3 contains 17 residues. The V and J ends lost 5 bases and 2 bases, in that order; junction bases with no gene match: 5. The germline gives CDR1 LNHDA, CDR2 SQIVND (reference sequence).

With respect to this clonotype: A junction end diverges from the germline sequence, so it may reflect a read error. V gene TRBV3-1 combines with J gene TRBJ1-5; D remains ambiguous. The CDR3 has 12 amino acids. Germline values: CDR1 LGHDT, CDR2 YNNKEL (reference sequence). This CDR3 reads CASSQGVQPQLF. DNA for the CDR3: TGTGCCAGCAGCCAAGGAGTGCAGCCCCAGCTTTTT.

The V gene is TRBV3-1, the J gene TRBJ2-2; D could derive from TRBD1 or TRBD2 (5 bases each). The CDR3 has 17 amino acids. V lost 3 bases and J 0 bases, leaving 14 bases between the germline ends. Germline V gene sequence: CDR1 LGHDT, CDR2 YNNKEL (reference sequence). CDR3 nucleotides: TGTGCCAGCAGCCAGGGGGATATTGGCGCGAACACCGGGGAGCTGTTTTTT. Translation gives CASSQGDIGANTGELFF.

This chain connects TRBV29-1 to TRBJ2-5, with 7 bases that match TRBD1. After removal of 4 bases from V and 5 bases from J, the junction contained 22 bases not matched to a gene. The CDR3 sequence is 18 residues long. Germline lookup yields CDR1 SQVTM and CDR2 ANQGSEA. CDR3 sequence reads: CSVGGGWERGTPLETQYF. CDR3 in DNA: TGCAGCGTTGGAGGGGGCTGGGAACGAGGGACCCCATTGGAGACCCAGTACTTC.

CDR3 region: CASSQLGRSYGYTF. CDR3 DNA: TGTGCCAGCAGCCAGCTTGGGCGCTCCTATGGCTACACCTTC. The chain has TRBV14 and TRBJ1-2, with unresolved D. Germline CDR1 and CDR2: SGHDN and FVKESK. V was shortened by 3 bases and J by 4 bases, with 12 bases between the two germline ends. The CDR3 has 14 amino acids.

The rearrangement links TRBV20-1 to TRBJ2-1; D gene unclear. Trimming cost V 5 bases and J 8 bases, with 10 bases left between them. The CDR3 has 11 residues. Germline values: CDR1 DFQATT, CDR2 SNEGSKA (reference sequence). The CDR3 protein is CSAPTVHEQFF. In DNA form, the CDR3 reads TGCAGTGCTCCCACTGTTCATGAGCAGTTCTTC.

The chain joins TRBV6-2 or TRBV6-3 to TRBJ1-5; 7 nucleotides agree with TRBD1. The junction had 10 bases not matched to a gene; V was cut back by 6 bases and J by 11 bases. CDR3 length: 13 amino acids. The V gene's germline CDR1 is MNHEY and CDR2 SVGEGT. CDR3 protein: CASSPGQIMSQHF. DNA of the CDR3: TGTGCCAGCAGCCCGGGACAGATTATGTCCCAGCATTTT.

This chain uses TRBV20-1 with TRBJ2-1, with D possibly TRBD2 on 6 matching bases. The CDR3 runs 15 residues. V was clipped by 6 bases and J by 6 bases, with 21 bases between them. Germline CDR1 is DFQATT and CDR2 is SNEGSKA (reference sequence). The CDR3 region is CSAAGRLAIPNEQFF. In DNA form, the CDR3 reads TGCAGTGCCGCGGGACGGCTAGCGATTCCCAATGAGCAGTTCTTC.